One T cell receptor (beta chain) is described in this entry. The data are from a study of technical replicates of blood from several donors. The V end was cut by 4 bases, the J end by 4 bases, with 12 bases between. CDR3 size: 15 residues. Germline CDR1 and CDR2: SGHDT and YYEEEE. The table came from immunoSEQ multiplex PCR; TCRdb's copy has only in-frame clones and leaves some out. The sample lists 75,000 to 95,000 clones, around 94% occurring once. The specimen sequenced was T cells isolated from PBMCs. The clonotype was recovered from a human donor in good health. The chain uses TRBV5-6 and TRBJ1-6; tentative D call: TRBD1 (6 bases). The CDR3 DNA reads as TGTGCCAGCAGCCCGGCGACAGGATATAATTCACCCCTCCACTTT. It encodes CASSPATGYNSPLHF.